This entry describes one T cell receptor beta chain. What it binds is unknown. These data originate in a study of T cells in Graves' hyperthyroidism and ophthalmopathy. TCR beta CDR3 sequences were amplified from RNA transcripts. With the HTBI primer set, the TCR CDR3 went through a first round of RT-PCR. Using its own MiXCR run on the multiplex PCR reads, TCRdb lists one record per CDR3 protein. The sample contains some 760,000 distinct CDR3 sequences, about 14% of which appear only once. The study, taken as a whole, reports: The model predicted ophthalmopathy a median 6.5 months before onset.

Germline V lookup: CDR1 MNHEY, CDR2 SVGAGI. The CDR3 covers 14 residues. The V gene lost 2 bases and the J gene lost 3 bases, with 11 bases spanning the gap. The receptor's source is a woman between 18 and 30 years old with Graves' hyperthyroidism. The chain uses TRBV6-5 and TRBJ2-7; no reliable D call. Sequenced input: blood. The CDR3 loop reads CASSYGDGVYEQYF. DNA for the CDR3: TGTGCCAGCAGTTACGGCGATGGTGTCTACGAGCAGTACTTC.